This T cell receptor (beta chain) was profiled in a study of blood T cells in healthy people across ages. Notes on this clonotype: Its antigen is still unknown.

CDR1 MGHDK and CDR2 SYGVNS come from the germline V gene. Trimming took 8 bases from V and 7 from J; bases not matched to a gene: 19. The length of the CDR3 is 17 residues. Each sample provided at least 5.5 micrograms of extracted total RNA. A second PCR of 7 to 11 cycles used a sample-barcoded 5' primer and a J-beta primer mix. TCRdb analysed the 5' RACE reads with MiXCR anew, one entry per CDR3 protein. The sample consists of about 840,000 distinct CDR3 sequences, roughly 28% of them appearing once. General study points: It was the long-lived donors that had more naive CD4+ cells and higher diversity than aged donors. TCR beta diversity, measured per million T cells, fell in a roughly linear way with age.

This sample also appeared in a second study, on T cells of mothers and their children.

Source material: blood. The source of this sequence is a woman aged 40 to 50 in good health. The V and J genes are TRBV25-1 and TRBJ1-4; 7 nucleotides align to TRBD1. The CDR3 loop reads CASGGQGVDFWREKLFF. The CDR3 nucleotides are TGTGCCAGCGGTGGGCAGGGGGTAGATTTTTGGCGTGAAAAACTGTTTTTT.